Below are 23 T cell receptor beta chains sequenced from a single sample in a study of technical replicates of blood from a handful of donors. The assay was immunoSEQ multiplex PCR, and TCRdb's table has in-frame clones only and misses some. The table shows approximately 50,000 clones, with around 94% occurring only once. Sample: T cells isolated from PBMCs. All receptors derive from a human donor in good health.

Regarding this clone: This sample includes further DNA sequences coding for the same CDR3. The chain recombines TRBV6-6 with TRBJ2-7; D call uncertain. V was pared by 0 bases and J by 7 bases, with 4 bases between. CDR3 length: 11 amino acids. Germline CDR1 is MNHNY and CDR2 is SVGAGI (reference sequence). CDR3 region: CASSYSGEQYF. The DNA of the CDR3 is TGTGCCAGCAGTTACTCCGGGGAGCAGTACTTC.

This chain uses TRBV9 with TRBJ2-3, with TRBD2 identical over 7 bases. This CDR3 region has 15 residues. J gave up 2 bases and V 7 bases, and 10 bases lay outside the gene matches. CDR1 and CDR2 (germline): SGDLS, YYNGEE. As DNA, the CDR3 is TGTGCCAGCGCTGTTGCGGGAGCCTTCACAGATACGCAGTATTTT. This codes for CASAVAGAFTDTQYF.

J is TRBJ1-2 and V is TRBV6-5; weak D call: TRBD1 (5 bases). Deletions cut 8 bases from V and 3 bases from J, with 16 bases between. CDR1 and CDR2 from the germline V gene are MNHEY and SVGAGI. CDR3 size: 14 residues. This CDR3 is CASSTAGTDYGYTF. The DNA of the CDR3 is TGTGCCAGCTCAACAGCGGGGACGGACTATGGCTACACCTTC.

The CDR3, as DNA: TGTGCCAGCAGCTCACCGGGACAGGGCGGCAATGAGCAGTTCTTC. The encoded protein is CASSSPGQGGNEQFF. This chain joins TRBV28 and TRBJ2-1; 9 bases line up with TRBD1. The CDR3 sequence is 15 residues long. V lost 6 bases and J lost 6; bases outside the gene matches: 9. The germline CDR1 and CDR2 sequences are MDHEN and SYDVKM.

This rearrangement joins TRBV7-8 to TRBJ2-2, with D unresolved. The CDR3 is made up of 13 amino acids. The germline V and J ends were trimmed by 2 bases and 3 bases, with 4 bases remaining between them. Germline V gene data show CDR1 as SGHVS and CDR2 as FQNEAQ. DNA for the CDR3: TGTGCCAGCAGCTTACGGGACACCGGGGAGCTGTTTTTT. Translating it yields CASSLRDTGELFF.

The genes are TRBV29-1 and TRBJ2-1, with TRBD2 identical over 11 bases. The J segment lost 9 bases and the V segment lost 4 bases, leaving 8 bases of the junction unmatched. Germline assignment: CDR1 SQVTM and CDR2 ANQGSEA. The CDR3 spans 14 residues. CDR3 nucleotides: TGCAGCGTTGGTATTAGCGGGAGGGCCACTGAGCAGTTCTTC. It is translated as CSVGISGRATEQFF.

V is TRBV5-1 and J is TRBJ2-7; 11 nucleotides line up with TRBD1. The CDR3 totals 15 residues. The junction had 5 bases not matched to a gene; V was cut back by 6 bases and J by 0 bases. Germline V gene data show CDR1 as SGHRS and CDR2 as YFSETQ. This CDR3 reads CASNRGQGDSYEQYF. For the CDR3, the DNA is TGCGCCAGCAATAGGGGACAGGGGGACTCCTACGAGCAGTACTTC.

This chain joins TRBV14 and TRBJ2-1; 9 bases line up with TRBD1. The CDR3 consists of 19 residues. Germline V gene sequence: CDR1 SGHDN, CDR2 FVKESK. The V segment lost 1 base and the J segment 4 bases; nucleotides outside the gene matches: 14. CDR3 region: CASSQARLLGTGLYNEQFF. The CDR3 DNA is TGTGCCAGCAGCCAAGCACGGCTCTTGGGGACAGGGCTGTACAATGAGCAGTTCTTC.

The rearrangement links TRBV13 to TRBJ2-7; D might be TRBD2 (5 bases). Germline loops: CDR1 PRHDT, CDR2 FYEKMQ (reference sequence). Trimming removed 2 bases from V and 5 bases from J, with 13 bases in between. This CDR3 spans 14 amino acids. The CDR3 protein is CASSLSAGRHEQYF. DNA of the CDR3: TGTGCCAGCAGCTTATCGGCGGGCCGACACGAGCAGTACTTC.

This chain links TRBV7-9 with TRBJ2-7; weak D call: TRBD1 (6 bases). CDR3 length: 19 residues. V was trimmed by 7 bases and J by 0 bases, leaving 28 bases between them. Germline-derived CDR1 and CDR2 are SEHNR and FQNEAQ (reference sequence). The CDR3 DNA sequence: TGTGCCAGCACCCCTGTTTACCGGCCCGACAGGTGGGACTCCTACGAGCAGTACTTC. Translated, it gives CASTPVYRPDRWDSYEQYF.

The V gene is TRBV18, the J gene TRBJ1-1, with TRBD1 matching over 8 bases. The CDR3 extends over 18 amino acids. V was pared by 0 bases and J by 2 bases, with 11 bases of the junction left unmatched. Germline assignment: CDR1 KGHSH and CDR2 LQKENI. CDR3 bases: TGTGCCAGCTCACCACCGAAAGGACAGGGTACCGTCAACACTGAAGCTTTCTTT. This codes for CASSPPKGQGTVNTEAFF. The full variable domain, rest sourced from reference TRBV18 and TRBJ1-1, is NAGVMQNPRHLVRRRGQEARLRCSPMKGHSHVYWYRQLPEEGLKFMVYLQKENIIDESGMPKERFSAEFPKEGPSILRIQQVVRGDSAAYFCASSPPKGQGTVNTEAFFGQGTRLTVV.

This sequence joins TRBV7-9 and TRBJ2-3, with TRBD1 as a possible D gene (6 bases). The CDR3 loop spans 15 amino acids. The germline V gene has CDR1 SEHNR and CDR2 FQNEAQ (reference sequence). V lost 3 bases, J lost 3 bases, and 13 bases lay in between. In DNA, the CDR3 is TGTGCCAGCAGCTTCAGGGGTAGTGTAACAGATACGCAGTATTTT. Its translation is CASSFRGSVTDTQYF.

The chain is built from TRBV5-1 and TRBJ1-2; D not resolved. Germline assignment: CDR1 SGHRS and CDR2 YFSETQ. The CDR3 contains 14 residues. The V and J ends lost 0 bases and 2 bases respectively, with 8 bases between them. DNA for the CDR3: TGCGCCAGCAGCTTGGGTACGGGAAACTATGGCTACACCTTC. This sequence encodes CASSLGTGNYGYTF.

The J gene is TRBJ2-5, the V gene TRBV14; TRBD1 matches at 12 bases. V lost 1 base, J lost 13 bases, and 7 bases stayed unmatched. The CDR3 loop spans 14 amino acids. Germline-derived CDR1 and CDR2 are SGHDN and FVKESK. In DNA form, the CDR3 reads TGTGCCAGCAGCCAAGCGGGACAGGGGGCGTCCCGGTACTTC. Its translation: CASSQAGQGASRYF.

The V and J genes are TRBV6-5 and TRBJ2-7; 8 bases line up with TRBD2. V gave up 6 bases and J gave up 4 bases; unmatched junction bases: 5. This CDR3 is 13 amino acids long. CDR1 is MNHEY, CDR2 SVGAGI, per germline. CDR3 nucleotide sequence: TGTGCCAGCAGGTCGGGGGGGATGTACGAGCAGTACTTC. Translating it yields CASRSGGMYEQYF.

DNA for the CDR3: TGTGCCAGCACCAAACGGGACAGCAACAATGAGCAGTTCTTC. This gives the protein CASTKRDSNNEQFF. V is TRBV6-5 and J is TRBJ2-1, with TRBD1 matching over 7 bases. Trimming at V came to 7 bases and at J to 5 bases, leaving 8 bases not matched to a gene. Germline loops: CDR1 MNHEY, CDR2 SVGAGI. The CDR3 has 14 residues.

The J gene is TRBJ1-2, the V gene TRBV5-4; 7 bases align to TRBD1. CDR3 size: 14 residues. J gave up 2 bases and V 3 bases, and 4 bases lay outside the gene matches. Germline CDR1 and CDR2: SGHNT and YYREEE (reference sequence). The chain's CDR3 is CASSWGTENYGYTF. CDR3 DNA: TGTGCCAGCAGCTGGGGGACAGAGAACTATGGCTACACCTTC.

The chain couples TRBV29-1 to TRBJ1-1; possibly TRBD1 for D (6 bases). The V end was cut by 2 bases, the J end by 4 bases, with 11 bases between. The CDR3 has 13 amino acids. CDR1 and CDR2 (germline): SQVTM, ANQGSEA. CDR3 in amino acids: CSVERGASTEAFF. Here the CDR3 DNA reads TGCAGCGTTGAACGGGGGGCGTCCACTGAAGCTTTCTTT.

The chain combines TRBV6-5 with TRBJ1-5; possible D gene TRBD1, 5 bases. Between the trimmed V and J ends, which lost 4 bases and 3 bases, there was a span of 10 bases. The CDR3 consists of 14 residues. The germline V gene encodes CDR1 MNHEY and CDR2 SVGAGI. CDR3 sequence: CASSSNRYNQPQHF. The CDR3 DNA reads TGTGCCAGCAGTTCTAACAGGTACAATCAGCCCCAGCATTTT.

CDR3 nucleotide sequence: TGTGCCAGCAGTTACCCCCTCCGGACAGCGAAAAACCAAGAGACCCAGTACTTC. As protein: CASSYPLRTAKNQETQYF. V and J are TRBV28 and TRBJ2-5, with D possibly TRBD1 on 6 matching bases. The V end was cut by 4 bases, the J end by 0 bases, with 21 bases between. The CDR3 is 18 residues long. Germline V gene data show CDR1 as MDHEN and CDR2 as SYDVKM.

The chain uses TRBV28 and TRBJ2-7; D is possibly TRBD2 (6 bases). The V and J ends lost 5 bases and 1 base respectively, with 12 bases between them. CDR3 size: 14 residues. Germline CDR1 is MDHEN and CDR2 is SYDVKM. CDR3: CASSLLGTSYEQYF. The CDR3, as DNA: TGTGCCAGCAGTCTCCTCGGGACTTCCTACGAGCAGTACTTC.

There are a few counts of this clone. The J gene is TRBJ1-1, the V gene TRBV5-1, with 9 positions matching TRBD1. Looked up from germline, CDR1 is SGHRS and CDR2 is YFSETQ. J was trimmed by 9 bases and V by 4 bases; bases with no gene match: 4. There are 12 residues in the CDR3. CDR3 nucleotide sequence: TGCGCCAGCAGCCGGGACAGGGCCAAAGCTTTCTTT. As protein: CASSRDRAKAFF.

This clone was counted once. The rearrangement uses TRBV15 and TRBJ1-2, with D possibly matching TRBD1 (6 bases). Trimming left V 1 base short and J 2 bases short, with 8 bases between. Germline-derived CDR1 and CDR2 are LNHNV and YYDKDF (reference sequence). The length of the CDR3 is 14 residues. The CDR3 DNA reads TGTGCCACCAGCAGAGTGGGGACAAACTATGGCTACACCTTC. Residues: CATSRVGTNYGYTF.